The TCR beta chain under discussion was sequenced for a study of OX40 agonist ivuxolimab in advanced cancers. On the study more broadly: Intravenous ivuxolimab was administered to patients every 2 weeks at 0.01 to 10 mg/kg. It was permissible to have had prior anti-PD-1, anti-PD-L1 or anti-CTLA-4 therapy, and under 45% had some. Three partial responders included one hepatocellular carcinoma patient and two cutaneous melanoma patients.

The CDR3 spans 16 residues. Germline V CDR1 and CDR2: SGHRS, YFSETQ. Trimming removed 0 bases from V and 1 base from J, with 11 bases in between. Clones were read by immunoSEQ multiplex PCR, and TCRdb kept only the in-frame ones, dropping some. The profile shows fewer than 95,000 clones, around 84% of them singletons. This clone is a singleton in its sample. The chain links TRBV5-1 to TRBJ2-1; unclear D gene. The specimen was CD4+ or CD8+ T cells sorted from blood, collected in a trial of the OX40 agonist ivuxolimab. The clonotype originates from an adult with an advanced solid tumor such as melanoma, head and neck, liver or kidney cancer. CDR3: CASSLGQTSSYNEQFF. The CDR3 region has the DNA TGCGCCAGCAGCTTGGGCCAGACGTCTTCCTACAATGAGCAGTTCTTC.